This passage covers 18 T cell receptor beta chains from one sample sequenced in a study of blood T cell repertoires in COVID-19. Some clones are missing from TCRdb's copy, which holds only in-frame ones; the method was immunoSEQ multiplex PCR. The profile shows 90,000 or so clones, 89% of them singletons. Source material: peripheral blood. These receptors all stem from a man in his sixties with COVID-19, enrolled during active disease.

The V gene is TRBV3-1 (or the pseudogene TRBV3-2), the J gene TRBJ1-1; no reliable D call. The CDR3 sequence is 11 residues long. The V and J ends lost 0 bases and 11 bases respectively, with 7 bases between them. Germline lookup yields CDR1 LGHDT and CDR2 YNNKEL (reference sequence). CDR3 nucleotides: TGTGCCAGCAGCCAAGACCGGCGGGCTTTCTTT. Its protein product is CASSQDRRAFF.

V gene TRBV4-2 combines with J gene TRBJ2-7; 11 bases agree with TRBD2. Germline V lookup: CDR1 LGHNA, CDR2 YNFKEQ. CDR3 length: 15 residues. The V and J ends lost 2 bases and 5 bases, in that order; junction bases with no gene match: 5. CDR3 sequence (DNA): TGTGCCAGCAGCCAACTAGCGGGAGGCTGGGACGAGCAGTACTTC. It translates to CASSQLAGGWDEQYF.

The CDR3 loop reads CASSWRNRGRGTQYF. Here the CDR3 DNA reads TGTGCCAGCAGCTGGAGGAACAGGGGCCGGGGGACCCAGTACTTC. This sequence joins TRBV7-2 and TRBJ2-5; 7 bases map to TRBD1. The CDR3 covers 15 residues. CDR1 is SGHTA, CDR2 FQGNSA, per germline. J gave up 7 bases and V 4 bases, and 12 bases lay outside the gene matches.

The rearrangement joins TRBV10-1 to TRBJ2-1, with 9 bases that match TRBD1. Trimming took 2 bases from V and 4 from J; bases not matched to a gene: 3. This CDR3 comprises 15 residues. Germline V lookup: CDR1 WNHNN, CDR2 SYGVQD (reference sequence). CDR3 loop: CASSEAQGAYNEQFF. In DNA form, the CDR3 reads TGCGCCAGCAGTGAGGCACAGGGGGCTTACAATGAGCAGTTCTTC.

This clone came up a few times. This chain links TRBV3-1 (or the pseudogene TRBV3-2) with TRBJ1-1, with D perhaps matching TRBD1 (5 bases). V was pared by 10 bases and J by 4 bases, with 16 bases between. CDR3 length equals 13 residues. Germline V CDR1 and CDR2: LGHDT, YNNKEL (reference sequence). CDR3 loop: CATLSGGGTEAFF. The CDR3 DNA reads TGTGCCACCTTGAGCGGGGGAGGCACTGAAGCTTTCTTT.

The rearrangement joins TRBV27 to TRBJ2-4; tentatively, D is TRBD2 (6 bases). Looked up from germline, CDR1 is MNHEY and CDR2 is SMNVEV (reference sequence). CDR3 length equals 15 residues. Trimming removed 2 bases at V and 6 bases at J, with 14 bases between. The DNA of the CDR3 is TGTGCCAGCAGTTTAAGTAGCGGAGTTCTAAACATTCAGTACTTC. Residues: CASSLSSGVLNIQYF.

The chain links TRBV4-3 to TRBJ1-6, with D unclear. V was pared by 0 bases and J by 6 bases, with 9 bases between. Germline V gene lookup returns CDR1 LGHNA and CDR2 YSLEER. The CDR3 sequence is 15 residues long. The CDR3 loop is CASSQDISLNSPLHF. CDR3 sequence (DNA): TGCGCCAGCAGCCAAGATATAAGCCTTAATTCACCCCTCCACTTT.

The J gene is TRBJ2-1, the V gene TRBV28; TRBD1 aligns across 8 bases. Germline CDR1 reads MDHEN; CDR2 reads SYDVKM. The V and J ends lost 6 bases and 4 bases, in that order; junction bases with no gene match: 5. The CDR3 is 14 amino acids. CDR3 in amino acids: CASRDRGEYNEQFF. The CDR3 DNA follows: TGTGCCAGCAGAGACAGGGGAGAATACAATGAGCAGTTCTTC. Together with reference TRBV28 and TRBJ2-1, the CDR3 gives the full variable domain: DVKVTQSSRYLVKRTGEKVFLECVQDMDHENMFWYRQDPGLGLRLIYFSYDVKMKEKGDIPEGYSVSREKKERFSLILESASTNQTSMYLCASRDRGEYNEQFFGPGTRLTVL.

This chain uses TRBV4-3 with TRBJ2-2; 11 bases line up with TRBD2. V lost 1 base and J lost 4; bases outside the gene matches: 8. Germline loops: CDR1 LGHNA, CDR2 YSLEER. The CDR3 spans 18 residues. The CDR3 coding sequence is TGCGCCAGCAGCCAAGCTACTAGCGGGGGACCGGGCACCGGGGAGCTGTTTTTT. It codes for CASSQATSGGPGTGELFF.

This sequence joins TRBV7-9 and TRBJ2-5; 7 positions match TRBD1. CDR3 size: 14 residues. The V gene's germline CDR1 is SEHNR and CDR2 FQNEAQ (reference sequence). Germline trimming cut 5 bases from V and 1 base from J; bases unmatched to any gene: 4. This CDR3 is CASSPGQAQETQYF. DNA of the CDR3: TGTGCCAGCAGCCCCGGACAGGCCCAAGAGACCCAGTACTTC.

V gene TRBV12-3 or TRBV12-4 combines with J gene TRBJ1-2; D ambiguous. Trimming removed 3 bases from V and 9 bases from J, with 8 bases in between. The CDR3 has 11 residues. CDR3 nucleotides: TGTGCCAGCAGTTTCGGGGTCAGCTACACCTTC. Protein product: CASSFGVSYTF.

The chain carries TRBV4-3 and TRBJ2-3; 11 bases agree with TRBD2. The trim removed 4 bases at V and 6 bases at J, leaving 9 bases unmatched. The CDR3 spans 16 residues. The germline gives CDR1 LGHNA, CDR2 YSLEER. CDR3 coding DNA: TGCGCCAGCAGCCTGCTACTAGCGGGAGTTTCGGATACGCAGTATTTT. Its protein is CASSLLLAGVSDTQYF.

This clone has a single count. This chain joins TRBV5-6 and TRBJ1-5; a weak D match, TRBD1 (6 bases). V was trimmed by 0 bases and J by 3 bases, leaving 13 bases between them. This CDR3 has 16 amino acids. Germline lookup yields CDR1 SGHDT and CDR2 YYEEEE. The DNA for the CDR3 is TGTGCCAGCAGCTTGGGGCTACAGGGCCCCAATCAGCCCCAGCATTTT. Translated, it gives CASSLGLQGPNQPQHF.

In this sample, this clone turned up a few times. The chain combines TRBV13 with TRBJ1-1, with TRBD1 matching 9 bases. V lost 4 bases, J lost 2 bases, and 5 bases stayed unmatched. This CDR3 comprises 15 residues. Germline V gene lookup returns CDR1 PRHDT and CDR2 FYEKMQ (reference sequence). The CDR3 nucleotides are TGTGCCAGCAGCTATACAGGGGGCGCTAACACTGAAGCTTTCTTT. Protein: CASSYTGGANTEAFF.

The chain combines TRBV7-9 with TRBJ1-5, with a weak D call TRBD1 (6 bases). CDR1 and CDR2 (germline): SEHNR, FQNEAQ (reference sequence). The V and J ends lost 5 bases and 4 bases respectively, with 9 bases between them. This CDR3 has 13 residues. The chain's CDR3 is CASSSQGNQPQHF. The DNA for the CDR3 is TGTGCCAGCAGCAGCCAGGGGAATCAGCCCCAGCATTTT.

The rearrangement links TRBV3-1 (or the pseudogene TRBV3-2) to TRBJ2-7; tentatively, D is TRBD1 (5 bases). CDR3 length equals 13 residues. CDR1 and CDR2 (germline): LGHDT, YNNKEL (reference sequence). V lost 3 bases, J lost 2 bases, and 8 bases lay in between. This chain's CDR3 is CASSHRVTYEQYF. The CDR3 DNA is TGTGCCAGCAGCCACAGGGTTACCTACGAGCAGTACTTC.

The V and J genes are TRBV7-3 and TRBJ2-3; D possibly corresponds to TRBD2 (6 bases). The V end lost 1 base, the J end lost 2 bases, and 13 bases lay between the germline ends. Germline CDR1 SGHTA, CDR2 FQGTGA. CDR3 length: 16 amino acids. The CDR3 reads CASSLNGGGVTDTQYF. The CDR3 nucleotides read TGTGCCAGCAGCTTAAACGGGGGAGGAGTCACAGATACGCAGTATTTT. Together with reference TRBV7-3 and TRBJ2-3, the CDR3 gives the full variable domain: GAGVSQTPSNKVTEKGKYVELRCDPISGHTALYWYRQSLGQGPEFLIYFQGTGAADDSGLPNDRFFAVRPEGSVSTLKIQRTERGDSAVYLCASSLNGGGVTDTQYFGPGTRLTVL.

V is TRBV6-2 or TRBV6-3 and J is TRBJ2-3; 16 nucleotides line up with TRBD2. The CDR3 covers 20 residues. Trimming removed 2 bases from V and 0 bases from J; junction bases left unmatched: 8. From germline, CDR1 is MNHEY and CDR2 SVGEGT. The DNA of the CDR3 is TGTGCCAGCAGTTACACGACCGGGACTAGCGGGAGGGCTAGCACAGATACGCAGTATTTT. It yields the protein CASSYTTGTSGRASTDTQYF.